This T cell receptor beta chain was sequenced during a study of response to subunit inactivated influenza vaccine. Each CDR3 protein is one row after TCRdb ran MiXCR on the RT-PCR reads. There are about 310,000 distinct CDR3 sequences in the sample; 20% to 25% occur only once, and about a tenth lies in the top ten. This receptor was identified in a man aged 45 to 70 who received an inactivated influenza vaccine. The sample in question was PBMCs from blood, obtained less than 22 months after vaccination.

For the CDR3, the DNA is TGTGCCTGGAGCCCCGGGCAGGGAGAGACCCAGTACTTC. Protein: CAWSPGQGETQYF. The gene calls are TRBV30 and TRBJ2-5, with a tentative D call TRBD1 (5 bases). The V and J ends lost 3 bases and 4 bases respectively, with 12 bases between them. Germline loops: CDR1 GTSNPN, CDR2 SVGIG (reference sequence). The CDR3 has 13 residues.